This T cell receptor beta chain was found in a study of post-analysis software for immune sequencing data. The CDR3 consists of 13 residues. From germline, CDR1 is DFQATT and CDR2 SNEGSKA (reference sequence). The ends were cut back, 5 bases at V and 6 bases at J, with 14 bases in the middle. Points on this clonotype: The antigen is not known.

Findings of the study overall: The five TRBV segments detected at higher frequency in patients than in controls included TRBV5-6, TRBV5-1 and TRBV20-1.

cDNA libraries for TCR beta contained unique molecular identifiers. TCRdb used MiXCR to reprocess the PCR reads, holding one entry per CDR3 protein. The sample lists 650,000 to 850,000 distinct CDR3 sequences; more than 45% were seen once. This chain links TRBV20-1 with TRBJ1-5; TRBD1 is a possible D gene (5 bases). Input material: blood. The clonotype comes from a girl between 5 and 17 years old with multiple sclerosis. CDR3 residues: CSAESGRSQPQHF. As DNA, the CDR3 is TGCAGTGCTGAATCAGGGCGTAGTCAGCCCCAGCATTTT.